The source of this T cell receptor (beta chain) is a study of blood T cell repertoires in COVID-19. For the study at large: T cells, B-cell-depleted T cells, or PBMCs supplied cDNA or gDNA.

The ends were cut back, 6 bases at V and 8 bases at J, with 13 bases in the middle. Per the germline V gene, CDR1 is ENHRY and CDR2 is SYGVKD. The CDR3 is 12 amino acids. Generated by immunoSEQ multiplex PCR, the TCRdb table keeps only in-frame clones and is missing some. The sample includes some 330,000 clones, 80% to 85% of them seen just once. This TCR came from a woman aged 50 to 60 who had recovered from COVID-19. The chain recombines TRBV10-3 with TRBJ1-1; D not certain. Sequences were obtained from PBMCs or T cells enriched from blood (not recorded which). The CDR3 sequence: CAIRDTVSEAFF. CDR3 nucleotides: TGTGCCATCAGAGATACAGTCTCCGAAGCTTTCTTT.